The sequence of this T cell receptor (beta chain) was determined in a study of cytomegalovirus exposure and HLA in healthy donors. Study in general: The 120 validation repertoires matched the 666 first-cohort repertoires in platform, a later analysis reported.

Whole-study results and caveats: The tendency of first-cohort TCR clusters to co-occur in the 100 to 150 validation repertoires was identified by a subsequent analysis.

Of note for this clone: Its antigen remains unknown.

Here immunoSEQ multiplex PCR was the method, and the copy in TCRdb shows in-frame clones only, minus some. The sample shows approximately 110,000 clones, 90% to 95% of them seen only once. Germline CDR1 and CDR2: LNHDA and SQIVND (reference sequence). The CDR3 extends over 14 amino acids. The specimen was PBMCs. The TCR comes from a young woman in good health and CMV-seronegative. This chain joins TRBV19 and TRBJ1-1; D is ambiguous. CDR3 region: CASGRETSSTEAFF. In nucleotides, the CDR3 is TGTGCTTCCGGGAGGGAGACCTCATCCACTGAAGCTTTCTTT.